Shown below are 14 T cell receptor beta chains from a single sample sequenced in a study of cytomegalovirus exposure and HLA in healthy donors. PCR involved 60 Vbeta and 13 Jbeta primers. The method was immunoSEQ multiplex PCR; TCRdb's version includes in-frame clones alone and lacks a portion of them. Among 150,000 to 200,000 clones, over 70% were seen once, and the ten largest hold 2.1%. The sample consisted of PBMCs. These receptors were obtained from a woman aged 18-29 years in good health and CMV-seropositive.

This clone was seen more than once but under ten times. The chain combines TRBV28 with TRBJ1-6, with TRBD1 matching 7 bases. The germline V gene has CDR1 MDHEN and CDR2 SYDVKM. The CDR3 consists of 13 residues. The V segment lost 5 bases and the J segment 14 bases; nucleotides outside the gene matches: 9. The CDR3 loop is CASSPQGPRTLHF. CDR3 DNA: TGTGCCAGCAGTCCACAGGGGCCGAGGACCCTCCACTTT.

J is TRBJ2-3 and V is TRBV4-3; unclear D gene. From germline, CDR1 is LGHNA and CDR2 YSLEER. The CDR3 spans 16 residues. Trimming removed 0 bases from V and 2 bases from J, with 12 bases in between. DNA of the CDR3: TGCGCCAGCAGCCAAGATTTCGAGGCCCTCACAGATACGCAGTATTTT. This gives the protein CASSQDFEALTDTQYF.

CDR3 protein: CSVEGGSQETQYF. The CDR3 region has the DNA TGCAGCGTTGAAGGGGGCTCACAAGAGACCCAGTACTTC. The V call is TRBV29-1, the J call TRBJ2-5, with D perhaps TRBD1 (5 bases). Trimming shortened V by 1 base and J by 2 bases, and 8 bases separated the two germline ends. Germline-derived CDR1 and CDR2 are SQVTM and ANQGSEA. The CDR3 has 13 residues.

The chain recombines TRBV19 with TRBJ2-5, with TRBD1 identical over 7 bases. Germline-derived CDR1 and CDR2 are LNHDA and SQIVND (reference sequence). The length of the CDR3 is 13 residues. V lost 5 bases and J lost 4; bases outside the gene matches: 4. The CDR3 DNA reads TGTGCCAGTAGTGACAGGGTTGTAGAGACCCAGTACTTC. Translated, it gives CASSDRVVETQYF.

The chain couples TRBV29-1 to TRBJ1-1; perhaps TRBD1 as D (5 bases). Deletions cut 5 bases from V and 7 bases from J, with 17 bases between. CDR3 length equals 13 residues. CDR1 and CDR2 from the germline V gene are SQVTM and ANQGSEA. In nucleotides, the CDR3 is TGCAGCGTTTATGGCAACAGGTTGGGTGAAGCTTTCTTT. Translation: CSVYGNRLGEAFF.

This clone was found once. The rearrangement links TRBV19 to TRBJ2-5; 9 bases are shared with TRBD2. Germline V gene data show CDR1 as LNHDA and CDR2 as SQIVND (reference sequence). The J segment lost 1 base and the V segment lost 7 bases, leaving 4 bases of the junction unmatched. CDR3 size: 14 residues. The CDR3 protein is CASKATSGQETQYF. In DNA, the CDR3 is TGTGCCAGTAAGGCGACTAGCGGCCAAGAGACCCAGTACTTC. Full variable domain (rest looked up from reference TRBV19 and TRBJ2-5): DGGITQSPKYLFRKEGQNVTLSCEQNLNHDAMYWYRQDPGQGLRLIYYSQIVNDFQKGDIAEGYSVSREKKESFPLTVTSAQKNPTAFYLCASKATSGQETQYFGPGTRLLVL.

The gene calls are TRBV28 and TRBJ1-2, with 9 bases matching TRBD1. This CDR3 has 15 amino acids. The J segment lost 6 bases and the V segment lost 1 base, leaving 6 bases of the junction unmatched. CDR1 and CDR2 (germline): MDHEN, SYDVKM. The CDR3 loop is CASSLSGTGWNGYTF. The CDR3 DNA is TGTGCCAGCAGTTTATCGGGGACAGGGTGGAATGGCTACACCTTC.

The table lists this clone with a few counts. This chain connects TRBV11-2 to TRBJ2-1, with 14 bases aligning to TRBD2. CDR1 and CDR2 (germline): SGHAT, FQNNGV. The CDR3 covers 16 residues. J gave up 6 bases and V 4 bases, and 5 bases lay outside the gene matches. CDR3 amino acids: CASSSRLAGGPNEQFF. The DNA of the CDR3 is TGTGCCAGCAGCTCCCGACTAGCGGGGGGGCCCAATGAGCAGTTCTTC.

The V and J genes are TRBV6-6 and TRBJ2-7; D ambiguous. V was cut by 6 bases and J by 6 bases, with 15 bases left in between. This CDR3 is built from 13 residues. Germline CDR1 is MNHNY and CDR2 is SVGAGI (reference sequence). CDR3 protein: CASRTDPLGEQYV. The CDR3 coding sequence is TGTGCCAGCAGAACAGACCCCCTTGGCGAGCAGTACGTC.

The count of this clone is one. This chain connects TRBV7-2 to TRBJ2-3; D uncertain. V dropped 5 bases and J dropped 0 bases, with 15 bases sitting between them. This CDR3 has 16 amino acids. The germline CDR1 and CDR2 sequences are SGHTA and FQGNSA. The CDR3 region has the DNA TGTGCCAGCAGCCTAACTCCCGCCCCTAGCACAGATACGCAGTATTTT. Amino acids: CASSLTPAPSTDTQYF.

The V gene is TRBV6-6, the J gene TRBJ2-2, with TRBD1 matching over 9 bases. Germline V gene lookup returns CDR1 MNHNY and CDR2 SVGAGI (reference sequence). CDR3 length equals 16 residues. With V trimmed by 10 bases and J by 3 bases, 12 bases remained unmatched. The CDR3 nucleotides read TGTGCCACAGGACCGAACAGGGGGCGGTACACCGGGGAGCTGTTTTTT. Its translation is CATGPNRGRYTGELFF.

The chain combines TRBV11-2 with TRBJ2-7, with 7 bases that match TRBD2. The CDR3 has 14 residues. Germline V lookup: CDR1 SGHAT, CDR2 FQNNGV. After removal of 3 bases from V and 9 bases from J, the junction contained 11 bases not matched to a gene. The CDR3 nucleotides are TGTGCCAGCAGCTTGGGTGGGGGGGATAGACGGCAGTACGTC. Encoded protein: CASSLGGGDRRQYV.

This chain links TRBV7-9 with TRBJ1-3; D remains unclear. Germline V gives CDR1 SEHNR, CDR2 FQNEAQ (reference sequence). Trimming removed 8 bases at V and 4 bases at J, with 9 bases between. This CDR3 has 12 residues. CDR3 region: CASQPRGNTIYF. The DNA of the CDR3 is TGTGCCAGCCAGCCGCGGGGAAACACCATATATTTT. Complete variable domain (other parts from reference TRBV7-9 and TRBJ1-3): DTGVSQNPRHKITKRGQNVTFRCDPISEHNRLYWYRQTLGQGPEFLTYFQNEAQLEKSRLLSDRFSAERPKGSFSTLEIQRTEQGDSAMYLCASQPRGNTIYFGEGSWLTVV.

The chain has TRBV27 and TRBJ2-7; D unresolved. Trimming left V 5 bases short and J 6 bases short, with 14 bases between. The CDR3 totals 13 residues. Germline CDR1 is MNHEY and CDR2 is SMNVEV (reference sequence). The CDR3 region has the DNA TGTGCCAGCAGTCCGGCAGTGGAGTCCGAGCAGTACGTC. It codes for CASSPAVESEQYV.